This note documents a single T cell receptor beta chain sequence. This entry is derived from a study of shared clonotypes between healthy human individuals. The V gene end was trimmed by 5 bases and the J gene end by 3 bases; junction bases not matched to a gene: 8. CDR1 and CDR2 (germline): MDHEN, SYDVKM. This CDR3 region has 15 residues. Libraries were prepared by immunoSEQ multiplex PCR; TCRdb keeps only in-frame clonotypes and omits some of them. This table holds approximately 2,300,000 clones, 92% found once. Splitting the CD4+ cells yielded a CD45RA+ naive subset and a CD45RA-negative memory subset.

V usage is TRBV28 and J usage is TRBJ2-7; TRBD2 agrees at 9 bases. This clonotype originated in a man aged 18 to 29 in good health. Some clones in this sample may be carry-over from other donors' samples. The sample comprised naive CD4+ T cells from PBMCs. Subset noted: CD45RA+ positively selected. The CDR3 here is CASSTGTSRYYEQYF. CDR3 DNA: TGTGCCAGCAGTACCGGGACTAGCCGTTACTACGAGCAGTACTTC.